This TCR beta chain was captured by sequencing in a study of T cells after posttransplantation cyclophosphamide. Broader study findings: TRB clonality was highly associated with recipient CMV seropositivity and reactivation. Later post-transplant blood repertoires were often dominated by donor CD8+ memory clones.

CDR1 and CDR2 from the germline V gene are SGHTA and FQGTGA. V shed 6 bases and J shed 1 base, with 9 bases lying between them. The CDR3 consists of 13 residues. The repertoire was sequenced with immunoSEQ multiplex PCR; TCRdb's copy has only in-frame clones and lacks some. The repertoire consists of roughly 18,000 clones, with 70% to 90% occurring once and the leading ten covering approximately 9%. For this clone: Its antigen remains unidentified.

The clonotype was recovered from a man aged 25-40 years in good health and a related stem cell transplant donor. The specimen was memory CD4+ T cells sorted from blood. The rearrangement joins TRBV7-3 to TRBJ1-1; perhaps TRBD1 as D (5 bases). CDR3 in amino acids: CASSLGQNTEAFF. The DNA for the CDR3 is TGTGCCAGCAGTCTAGGACAGAACACTGAAGCTTTCTTT.